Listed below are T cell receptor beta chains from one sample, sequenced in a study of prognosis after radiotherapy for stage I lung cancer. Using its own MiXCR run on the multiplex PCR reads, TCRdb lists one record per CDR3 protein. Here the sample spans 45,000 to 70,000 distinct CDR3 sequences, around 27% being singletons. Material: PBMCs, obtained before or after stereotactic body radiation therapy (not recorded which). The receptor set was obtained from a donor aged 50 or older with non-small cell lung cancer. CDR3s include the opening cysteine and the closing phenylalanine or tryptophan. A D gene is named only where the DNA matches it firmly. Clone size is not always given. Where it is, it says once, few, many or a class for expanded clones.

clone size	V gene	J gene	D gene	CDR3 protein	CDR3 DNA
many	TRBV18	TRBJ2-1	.	CASSSGHSNEQFF	TGTGCCAGCTCATCTGGGCATTCCAATGAGCAGTTCTTC
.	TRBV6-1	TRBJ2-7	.	CASSPLDSEQYF	TGTGCCAGCAGTCCATTGGACAGCGAGCAGTACTTC
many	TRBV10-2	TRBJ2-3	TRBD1	CASSELGTGSDTQYF	TGCGCCAGCAGTGAGTTAGGGACAGGGTCAGATACGCAGTATTTT
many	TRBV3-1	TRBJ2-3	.	CASSQDPRIDTQYF	TGTGCCAGCAGCCAAGATCCTCGTATAGATACGCAGTATTTT
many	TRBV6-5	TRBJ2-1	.	CASSYSRGSNEQFF	TGTGCCAGCAGTTACTCGAGAGGGAGCAATGAGCAGTTCTTC
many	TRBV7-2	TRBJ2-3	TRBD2	CASSFYLAGAQDTQYF	TGTGCCAGCAGCTTTTATCTAGCGGGGGCCCAAGATACGCAGTATTTT
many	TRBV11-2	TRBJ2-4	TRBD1	CASSLIIQGEFGAKNIQYF	TGTGCCAGCAGCTTGATAATCCAGGGGGAGTTCGGAGCCAAAAACATTCAGTACTTC
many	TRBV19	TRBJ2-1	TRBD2	CASSIQAGGRREQFF	TGTGCCAGTAGTATTCAAGCGGGGGGGCGCCGAGAGCAGTTCTTC
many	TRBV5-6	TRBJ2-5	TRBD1	CASSQLDRGVEVGLETQYF	TGTGCCAGCAGCCAACTGGACAGGGGGGTAGAGGTAGGGTTGGAGACCCAGTACTTC
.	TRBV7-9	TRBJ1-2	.	CASSSTNHGFHGYTF	TGTGCCAGCAGCTCTACTAACCATGGGTTCCATGGCTACACCTTC
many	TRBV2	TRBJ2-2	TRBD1	CASSVGGQGSSTGELFF	TGTGCCAGCAGTGTTGGGGGACAGGGCTCAAGCACCGGGGAGCTGTTTTTT
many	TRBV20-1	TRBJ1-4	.	CSARVWRFNEKLFF	TGCAGTGCTAGAGTTTGGCGGTTTAATGAAAAACTGTTTTTT
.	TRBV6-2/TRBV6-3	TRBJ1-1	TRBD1	CASSASGGAGTEAFF	TGTGCCAGCAGTGCGTCAGGGGGCGCAGGCACTGAAGCTTTCTTT
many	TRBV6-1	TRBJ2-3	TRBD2	CASSTGLGSTDTQYF	TGTGCCAGCAGTACTGGACTAGGAAGCACAGATACGCAGTATTTT
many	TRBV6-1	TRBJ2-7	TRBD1	CASRKTGGYEQYF	TGTGCCAGCAGGAAGACAGGGGGCTACGAGCAGTACTTC
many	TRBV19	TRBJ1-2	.	CASSIERRYGYTF	TGTGCCAGTAGTATCGAAAGGCGGTATGGCTACACCTTC
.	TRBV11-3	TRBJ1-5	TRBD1	CASSLQGRNQPQHF	TGTGCCAGCAGTTTACAGGGGCGCAATCAGCCCCAGCATTTT
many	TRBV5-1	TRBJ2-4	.	CASSLAGSASIQYF	TGCGCCAGCAGCTTGGCGGGCAGCGCATCCATTCAGTACTTC
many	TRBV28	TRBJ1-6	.	CASSRGLGYNSPLHF	TGTGCCAGCAGCCGGGGCCTTGGATATAATTCACCCCTCCACTTT
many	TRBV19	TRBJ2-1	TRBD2	CASSIDLAGGHLSYNEQFF	TGTGCCAGTAGTATCGATCTAGCGGGGGGACATCTTTCCTACAATGAGCAGTTCTTC
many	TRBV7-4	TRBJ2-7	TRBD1	CASSPGQGASEQYF	TGTGCCAGCAGCCCAGGACAGGGGGCCAGCGAGCAGTACTTC
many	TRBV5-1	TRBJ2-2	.	CASSSGSTGELFF	TGCGCCAGCAGCTCCGGGAGCACCGGGGAGCTGTTTTTT
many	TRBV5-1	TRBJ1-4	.	CASSLVAGTNEKLFF	TGCGCCAGCAGCTTGGTGGCTGGAACTAATGAAAAACTGTTTTTT
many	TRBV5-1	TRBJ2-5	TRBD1	CASSLDGTDEETQYF	TGCGCCAGCAGCTTGGACGGGACAGATGAAGAGACCCAGTACTTC
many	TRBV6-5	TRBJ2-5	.	CASSYLQGIQETQYF	TGTGCCAGCAGTTACTTACAGGGCATTCAGGAGACCCAGTACTTC
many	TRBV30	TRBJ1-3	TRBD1	CARGQQGATGNTIYF	TGTGCCCGTGGTCAACAGGGGGCCACTGGAAACACCATATATTTT
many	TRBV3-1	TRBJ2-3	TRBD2	CASSHGLVTDTQYF	TGTGCCAGCAGCCACGGACTAGTAACAGATACGCAGTATTTT
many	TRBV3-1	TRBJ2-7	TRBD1	CASSQEGQGFREQYF	TGTGCCAGCAGCCAAGAGGGACAGGGGTTCCGCGAGCAGTACTTC
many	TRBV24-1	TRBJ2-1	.	CATSDSSRYLADEQFF	TGTGCCACCAGTGATTCCTCGAGGTATTTGGCCGATGAGCAGTTCTTC
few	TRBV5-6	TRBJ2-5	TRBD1	CASSSQGDRDGETQYF	TGTGCCAGCAGCTCTCAGGGGGACAGGGATGGGGAGACCCAGTACTTC
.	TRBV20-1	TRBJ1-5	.	CSARYGTARNQPQHF	TGCAGCGCTAGATACGGGACGGCCCGCAATCAGCCCCAGCATTTT
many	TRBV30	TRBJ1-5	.	CAWNVAYNQPQHF	TGTGCCTGGAATGTGGCCTACAATCAGCCCCAGCATTTT
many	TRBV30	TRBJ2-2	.	CAWKLSIALGELFF	TGTGCCTGGAAACTTTCTATTGCGTTGGGGGAGCTGTTTTTT
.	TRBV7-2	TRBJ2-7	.	CASSWPLAGGTREQYF	TGTGCCAGCAGCTGGCCGTTGGCGGGCGGAACGAGAGAGCAGTACTTC
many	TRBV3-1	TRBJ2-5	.	CASSQLETQYF	TGTGCCAGCAGCCAGTTAGAGACCCAGTACTTC
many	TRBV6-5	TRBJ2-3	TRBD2	CASRPSGASTDTQYF	TGTGCCAGCAGACCCAGCGGGGCCAGCACAGATACGCAGTATTTT
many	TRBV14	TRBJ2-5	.	CASSQDLGGTETQYF	TGTGCCAGCAGCCAAGATCTTGGGGGGACAGAGACCCAGTACTTC
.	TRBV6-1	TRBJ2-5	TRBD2	CASRTGLGQETQYF	TGTGCCAGCAGAACCGGACTAGGCCAAGAGACCCAGTACTTC
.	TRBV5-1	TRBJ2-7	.	CAISHLGGAEGDQYF	TGCGCCATCAGCCACCTTGGAGGGGCCGAGGGGGATCAGTACTTC
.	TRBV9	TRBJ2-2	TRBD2	CASIVGPGTGGEELFF	TGTGCCAGCATCGTAGGCCCCGGGACGGGGGGGGAGGAGCTGTTTTTT
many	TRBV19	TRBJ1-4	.	CASSIDSGANEKLFF	TGTGCCAGTAGTATAGATTCCGGAGCAAATGAAAAACTGTTTTTT